This T cell receptor (beta chain) originates from a study of blood T cell repertoires in COVID-19. About the research overall: From the United States, Italy and Spain came samples of acute and convalescent COVID-19. The analysed material was cDNA or gDNA that came from T cells, B-cell-depleted T cells, or PBMCs.

V shed 5 bases and J shed 8 bases, with 12 bases lying between them. Looked up from germline, CDR1 is GTSNPN and CDR2 is SVGIG (reference sequence). The CDR3 covers 12 residues. Original processing methods: By means of reference gene primer amplification, nucleated cell counts were estimated. The repertoire was sequenced with immunoSEQ multiplex PCR; TCRdb's copy has only in-frame clones and lacks some. V, J and clone size are taken as reported in that table, and D and trimming were inferred from the DNA itself. Altogether about 44,000 clones are present, 88% being singletons, with the ten largest covering less than 1.5%.

This rearrangement joins TRBV30 to TRBJ1-4; D is uncertain. The receptor's source is a woman in her thirties or forties with acute or convalescent COVID-19. Sequencing was performed on peripheral blood. CDR3 sequence (DNA): TGTGCCTGGTCTGCGGGGAGCGAAAAACTGTTTTTT. This gives the protein CAWSAGSEKLFF. The whole variable domain, filled in from reference TRBV30 and TRBJ1-4, reads SQTIHQWPATLVQPVGSPLSLECTVEGTSNPNLYWYRQAAGRGLQLLFYSVGIGQISSEVPQNLSASRPQDRQFILSSKKLLLSDSGFYLCAWSAGSEKLFFGSGTQLSVL.